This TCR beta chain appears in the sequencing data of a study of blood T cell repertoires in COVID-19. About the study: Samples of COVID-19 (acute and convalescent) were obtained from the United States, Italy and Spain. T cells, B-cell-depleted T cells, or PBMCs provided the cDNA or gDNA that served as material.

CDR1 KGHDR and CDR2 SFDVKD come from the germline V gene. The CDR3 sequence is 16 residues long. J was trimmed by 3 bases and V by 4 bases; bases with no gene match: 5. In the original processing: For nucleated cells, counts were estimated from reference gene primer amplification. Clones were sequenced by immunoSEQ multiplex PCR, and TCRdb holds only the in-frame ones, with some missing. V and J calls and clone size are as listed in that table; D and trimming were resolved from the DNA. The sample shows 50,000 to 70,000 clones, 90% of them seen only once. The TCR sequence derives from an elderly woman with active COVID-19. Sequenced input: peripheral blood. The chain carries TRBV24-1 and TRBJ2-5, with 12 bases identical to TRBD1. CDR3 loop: CATSESGTGGEETQYF. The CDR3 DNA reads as TGTGCCACCAGTGAGTCGGGGACAGGGGGCGAAGAGACCCAGTACTTC.